This T cell receptor (beta chain) is drawn from a study of cytomegalovirus exposure and HLA in healthy donors. Whole-study findings and limits: A later analysis found common viral pathogens apparently linked to several of the most significant clusters. Associated with HLA alleles at 0.05 false discovery rate in a later analysis were around 15,000 TCR beta sequences. Cytomegalovirus status was reportedly diagnosed by the classifier with high sensitivity and specificity.

The PCR contained 60 Vbeta and 13 Jbeta primers. Some clones are missing from TCRdb's copy, which holds only in-frame ones; the method was immunoSEQ multiplex PCR. Here the sample spans around 120,000 clones, roughly 65% being singletons. Trimming removed 5 bases from V and 4 bases from J, with 17 bases in between. Germline CDR1 reads MNHEY; CDR2 reads SMNVEV (reference sequence). CDR3 length: 15 amino acids. Points on this clone: What it recognizes is unknown.

The source material was PBMCs. This sequence originates from a man in his forties in good health and CMV-seropositive. The chain recombines TRBV27 with TRBJ1-2, with D possibly matching TRBD1 (5 bases). The CDR3 spells CASSAGPGRIYGYTF. The DNA for the CDR3 is TGTGCCAGCAGTGCGGGACCGGGACGGATCTATGGCTACACCTTC.